Following are 5 T cell receptor beta chains from one sample sequenced in a study of T cell responses to AZD1222 COVID-19 vaccine. Data came from immunoSEQ multiplex PCR; TCRdb stores just in-frame clones and leaves some out. The data show tens of thousands of clones, about 81% seen once. The sample in question was peripheral blood, obtained 28 days after the second AZD1222 dose. These receptors originate from an adult who received the AZD1222 COVID-19 vaccine.

V usage is TRBV2 and J usage is TRBJ1-4; 11 bases match TRBD1. This CDR3 contains 15 residues. Germline V gene data show CDR1 as SNHLY and CDR2 as FYNNEI. Trimming took 6 bases from V and 1 from J; bases not matched to a gene: 1. The CDR3 loop is CASRDRGLTNEKLFF. The CDR3 DNA reads as TGTGCCAGCAGGGACAGGGGGCTAACTAATGAAAAACTGTTTTTT.

The V and J genes are TRBV30 and TRBJ1-2, with D unclear. V was clipped by 1 base and J by 2 bases, with 2 bases between them. This CDR3 contains 11 residues. Germline CDR1 is GTSNPN and CDR2 is SVGIG (reference sequence). The CDR3 spells CAWSANYGYTF. In nucleotides, the CDR3 is TGTGCCTGGAGTGCGAACTATGGCTACACCTTC.

The chain joins TRBV4-3 to TRBJ1-2; D call uncertain. V was cut by 1 base and J by 4 bases, with 19 bases left in between. The CDR3 runs to 17 residues. Germline V gives CDR1 LGHNA, CDR2 YSLEER. The CDR3 spells CASSQVMRAEGSYGYTF. The CDR3 DNA is TGCGCCAGCAGCCAAGTAATGAGGGCGGAGGGATCCTATGGCTACACCTTC.

CDR3 loop: CASSHGLLNQPQHF. CDR3 bases: TGCGCCAGCAGCCACGGACTATTAAATCAGCCCCAGCATTTT. The chain is built from TRBV4-1 and TRBJ1-5, with unresolved D. Germline V gives CDR1 MGHRA, CDR2 YSYEKL. Trimming left V 3 bases short and J 4 bases short, with 10 bases between. The CDR3 length is 14 residues.

The chain joins TRBV9 to TRBJ2-1, with D hard to call. Germline CDR1 and CDR2: SGDLS and YYNGEE. This CDR3 comprises 16 residues. V dropped 4 bases and J dropped 0 bases, with 14 bases sitting between them. This chain's CDR3 is CASSYWAQSSYNEQFF. The DNA of the CDR3 is TGTGCCAGCAGCTATTGGGCGCAGAGCTCCTACAATGAGCAGTTCTTC. Full variable domain (rest looked up from reference TRBV9 and TRBJ2-1): DSGVTQTPKHLITATGQRVTLRCSPRSGDLSVYWYQQSLDQGLQFLIQYYNGEERAKGNILERFSAQQFPDLHSELNLSSLELGDSALYFCASSYWAQSSYNEQFFGPGTRLTVL.